The 29 T cell receptor beta chains listed next were all sequenced from one sample in a study of siplizumab effects on memory and regulatory T cells. Assay used: immunoSEQ multiplex PCR; TCRdb lists only in-frame clones, some missing. The data contain about 87,000 clones, approximately 90% of them singletons. Sequenced material: CD4+ T cells sorted from blood. Every receptor here comes from a human donor in good health.

This clone was found once. The CDR3 DNA is TGTGCCAGCTCACCGACGGGACAGGGCGGCACTGAAGCTTTCTTT. Protein sequence: CASSPTGQGGTEAFF. This chain joins TRBV18 and TRBJ1-1, with 9 positions matching TRBD1. Per germline, CDR1 KGHSH and CDR2 LQKENI. V dropped 3 bases and J dropped 4; count of bases not matched to a gene: 6. The CDR3 length is 15 residues.

For the CDR3, the DNA is TGTGCCAGCAGCCCTGACAGGCGCTCTGAAGCTTTCTTT. Translating it yields CASSPDRRSEAFF. This sequence joins TRBV27 and TRBJ1-1, with D tentatively TRBD1 (6 bases). The CDR3 sequence is 13 residues long. CDR1 and CDR2 (germline): MNHEY, SMNVEV (reference sequence). Trimming stripped 6 bases from V and 6 bases from J, with 14 bases between.

This rearrangement joins TRBV29-1 to TRBJ2-5; maybe TRBD1 (5 bases). The V end was cut by 4 bases, the J end by 4 bases, with 13 bases between. The CDR3 has 13 amino acids. Germline V lookup: CDR1 SQVTM, CDR2 ANQGSEA. The CDR3 nucleotides read TGCAGCGTTGCCCCAACAGGTCCAGAGACCCAGTACTTC. It is translated as CSVAPTGPETQYF.

The rearrangement uses TRBV29-1 and TRBJ1-2, with D hard to call. This CDR3 is built from 11 residues. Trimming shortened V by 3 bases and J by 6 bases, and 8 bases separated the two germline ends. Germline assignment: CDR1 SQVTM and CDR2 ANQGSEA. For the CDR3, the DNA is TGCAGCGTTGAGGGCGCTCATGGCTACACCTTC. Protein sequence: CSVEGAHGYTF.

The chain is built from TRBV19 and TRBJ2-5, with TRBD2 matching 9 bases. V trimming: 3 bases; J trimming: 4 bases; junction bases outside the gene matches: 6. CDR3 length: 15 residues. Germline loops: CDR1 LNHDA, CDR2 SQIVND (reference sequence). As DNA, the CDR3 is TGTGCCAGTAGTATGATTAGCGGGAGATCAGAGACCCAGTACTTC. It encodes CASSMISGRSETQYF.

The chain joins TRBV11-2 to TRBJ2-1, with TRBD2 matching 13 bases. V was clipped by 4 bases and J by 7 bases; unmatched bases: 10. The CDR3 has 17 residues. The germline CDR1 and CDR2 sequences are SGHAT and FQNNGV. In nucleotides, the CDR3 is TGTGCCAGCAGCTCCGGGACTAGCGGGGACCTACGGAATGAGCAGTTCTTC. This codes for CASSSGTSGDLRNEQFF.

The V gene is TRBV29-1, the J gene TRBJ2-5, with a tentative D call TRBD2 (6 bases). Trimming stripped 4 bases from V and 4 bases from J, with 16 bases between. Germline V gives CDR1 SQVTM, CDR2 ANQGSEA. This CDR3 comprises 14 residues. Here the CDR3 reads CSVGGFGGRETQYF. CDR3 bases: TGCAGCGTTGGAGGGTTTGGAGGGAGAGAGACCCAGTACTTC.

This clone has a handful of counts. The chain carries TRBV6-4 and TRBJ1-5; D gene unclear. CDR3 length: 13 residues. Germline CDR1 and CDR2: MRHNA and SNTAGT. Trimming removed 3 bases at V and 4 bases at J, with 7 bases between. The CDR3 spells CASSEGSNQPQHF. In DNA form, the CDR3 reads TGTGCCAGCAGTGAGGGGAGTAATCAGCCCCAGCATTTT.

The rearrangement links TRBV9 to TRBJ2-2, with 7 nucleotides matching TRBD2. The CDR3 is made up of 14 amino acids. The germline V gene encodes CDR1 SGDLS and CDR2 YYNGEE. Trimming at V came to 0 bases and at J to 7 bases, leaving 3 bases not matched to a gene. CDR3 nucleotide sequence: TGTGCCAGCAGCGTAGACACTAGCGTCGGGGAGCTGTTTTTT. It specifies CASSVDTSVGELFF. Supplemented by reference TRBV9 and TRBJ2-2, the full variable domain reads DSGVTQTPKHLITATGQRVTLRCSPRSGDLSVYWYQQSLDQGLQFLIQYYNGEERAKGNILERFSAQQFPDLHSELNLSSLELGDSALYFCASSVDTSVGELFFGEGSRLTVL.

The chain has TRBV7-2 and TRBJ1-2, with a tentative D call TRBD1 (5 bases). The germline V and J ends were trimmed by 4 bases and 4 bases, with 16 bases remaining between them. CDR1 and CDR2 from the germline V gene are SGHTA and FQGNSA. The CDR3 covers 15 residues. Here the CDR3 reads CASSSRAGYGYGYTF. For the CDR3, the DNA is TGTGCCAGCAGCTCCAGGGCGGGGTACGGCTATGGCTACACCTTC.

The V call is TRBV18, the J call TRBJ2-7; 8 bases line up with TRBD2. CDR1 and CDR2 from the germline V gene are KGHSH and LQKENI. The ends lost 0 bases at V and 2 bases at J; junction bases unmatched: 3. The CDR3 covers 15 residues. CDR3 loop: CASSPPSGGTYEQYF. The CDR3 nucleotides are TGTGCCAGCTCACCACCCTCGGGGGGGACCTACGAGCAGTACTTC.

The rearrangement links TRBV6-1 to TRBJ1-3; D remains ambiguous. Trimming removed 4 bases from V and 0 bases from J, with 10 bases in between. Germline V lookup: CDR1 MNHNS, CDR2 SASEGT. This CDR3 has 15 amino acids. CDR3 sequence: CASSGAGNSGNTIYF. In DNA form, the CDR3 reads TGTGCCAGCAGTGGGGCAGGAAACTCTGGAAACACCATATATTTT.

The CDR3 reads CASSLEGTENSPLHF. Written as DNA, the CDR3 is TGTGCCAGCAGCTTAGAGGGGACAGAGAATTCACCCCTCCACTTT. The chain couples TRBV7-6 to TRBJ1-6; 7 nucleotides align to TRBD1. This CDR3 region has 15 residues. CDR1 SGHVS and CDR2 FNYEAQ come from the germline V gene. V trimming: 1 base; J trimming: 7 bases; junction bases outside the gene matches: 4.

V is TRBV5-1 and J is TRBJ2-3; D gene ambiguous. Trimming left V 4 bases short and J 3 bases short, with 9 bases between. This CDR3 region has 13 residues. Germline assignment: CDR1 SGHRS and CDR2 YFSETQ. CDR3 sequence (DNA): TGCGCCAGCAGCGCCCAAAATACAGATACGCAGTATTTT. It encodes CASSAQNTDTQYF.

The chain employs TRBV29-1 and TRBJ2-1, with 8 positions matching TRBD2. Per the germline V gene, CDR1 is SQVTM and CDR2 is ANQGSEA. The CDR3 spans 14 residues. As DNA, the CDR3 is TGCAGTTACATCCGGGGGGGGTCCTACAATGAGCAGTTCTTC. Its translation: CSYIRGGSYNEQFF.

The chain uses TRBV7-2 and TRBJ2-5, with TRBD2 identical over 7 bases. After removal of 3 bases from V and 5 bases from J, the junction contained 9 bases not matched to a gene. This CDR3 contains 15 residues. CDR1 SGHTA and CDR2 FQGNSA come from the germline V gene. CDR3 sequence reads: CASSFIREAWETQYF. CDR3 in DNA: TGTGCCAGCAGCTTCATCCGGGAGGCATGGGAGACCCAGTACTTC.

V and J are TRBV9 and TRBJ1-2, with D maybe TRBD1 (6 bases). The CDR3 sequence is 17 residues long. CDR1 is SGDLS and CDR2 is YYNGEE in the germline V gene. V lost 3 bases and J 0 bases, leaving 18 bases between the germline ends. CDR3 protein: CASSAGAPGRSNYGYTF. In DNA form, the CDR3 reads TGTGCCAGCAGCGCGGGGGCTCCGGGGCGGTCTAACTATGGCTACACCTTC.

The chain employs TRBV30 and TRBJ2-1, with 7 nucleotides matching TRBD2. CDR3 size: 13 residues. Germline CDR1 and CDR2: GTSNPN and SVGIG (reference sequence). V gave up 8 bases and J gave up 6 bases; unmatched junction bases: 10. For the CDR3, the DNA is TGTGCCCTCCGGGACTATCGGGGCAATGAGCAGTTCTTC. Its protein product is CALRDYRGNEQFF. The variable domain in full, with the rest retrieved from reference TRBV30 and TRBJ2-1, is SQTIHQWPATLVQPVGSPLSLECTVEGTSNPNLYWYRQAAGRGLQLLFYSVGIGQISSEVPQNLSASRPQDRQFILSSKKLLLSDSGFYLCALRDYRGNEQFFGPGTRLTVL.

This clone was observed a handful of times. The V gene is TRBV11-2, the J gene TRBJ1-1; D perhaps matches TRBD1 (6 bases). The CDR3 spans 14 residues. The V gene's germline CDR1 is SGHAT and CDR2 FQNNGV. Trimming shortened V by 4 bases and J by 11 bases, and 20 bases separated the two germline ends. In nucleotides, the CDR3 is TGTGCCAGCAGCTCCCGGGCCAGCAGGGGTAGCGCTTTCTTT. Translating gives CASSSRASRGSAFF.

The chain uses TRBV4-1 and TRBJ1-5; D might be TRBD1 (5 bases). This CDR3 comprises 15 residues. Germline V gene data show CDR1 as MGHRA and CDR2 as YSYEKL. Trimming removed 1 base from V and 5 bases from J, with 12 bases in between. The DNA of the CDR3 is TGCGCCAGCAGCCAAGGAGGGAGGGGAGATCAGCCCCAGCATTTT. Its translation: CASSQGGRGDQPQHF.

The rearrangement links TRBV15 to TRBJ2-3; TRBD1 might be the D (6 bases). Between the trimmed V and J ends, which lost 3 bases and 1 base, there was a span of 11 bases. This CDR3 region has 15 residues. CDR1 LNHNV and CDR2 YYDKDF come from the germline V gene (reference sequence). CDR3 residues: CATSSGGMGTDTQYF. CDR3 bases: TGTGCCACCAGCAGTGGGGGCATGGGCACAGATACGCAGTATTTT.

The chain carries TRBV7-9 and TRBJ2-7; 11 bases agree with TRBD2. The CDR3 runs 15 residues. Germline V CDR1 and CDR2: SEHNR, FQNEAQ (reference sequence). Losses at the gene ends were 5 bases for V and 0 bases for J; bases not matched to a gene: 3. The CDR3 loop is CASSRTSGPSYEQYF. CDR3 coding DNA: TGTGCCAGCAGCAGGACTAGCGGGCCCTCCTACGAGCAGTACTTC.

J is TRBJ2-5 and V is TRBV30; 12 nucleotides line up with TRBD1. This CDR3 is 15 amino acids long. Germline V gene sequence: CDR1 GTSNPN, CDR2 SVGIG (reference sequence). The V gene end was trimmed by 2 bases and the J gene end by 5 bases; junction bases not matched to a gene: 6. As DNA, the CDR3 is TGTGCCTGGAGTCGGGACAGGGGGCCGTGGGAGACCCAGTACTTC. It specifies CAWSRDRGPWETQYF.

The chain has TRBV2 and TRBJ1-4; D is undetermined. This CDR3 has 11 residues. The germline CDR1 and CDR2 sequences are SNHLY and FYNNEI. V lost 6 bases, J lost 5 bases, and 4 bases lay in between. As DNA, the CDR3 is TGTGCCAGCAGCCTAAATGAAAAACTGTTTTTT. Protein: CASSLNEKLFF.

The gene calls are TRBV7-9 and TRBJ1-1, with 8 positions matching TRBD1. The germline gives CDR1 SEHNR, CDR2 FQNEAQ (reference sequence). V lost 5 bases, J lost 10 bases, and 15 bases stayed unmatched. CDR3 length: 15 amino acids. This CDR3 is CASSVGTGPTGAAFF. The CDR3 DNA reads as TGTGCCAGCAGCGTCGGGACAGGACCTACAGGGGCAGCTTTCTTT.

The rearrangement links TRBV7-3 to TRBJ1-1; possible D gene TRBD1, 5 bases. V was clipped by 1 base and J by 1 base, with 13 bases between them. The CDR3 has 16 amino acids. From germline, CDR1 is SGHTA and CDR2 FQGTGA. CDR3 nucleotides: TGTGCCAGCAGCTTAAATAGGGGCGGCCCGAACACTGAAGCTTTCTTT. Its protein is CASSLNRGGPNTEAFF.

V usage is TRBV7-2 and J usage is TRBJ2-3, with D unresolved. This CDR3 comprises 15 residues. V gave up 2 bases and J gave up 2 bases, with 11 bases separating them. Germline-derived CDR1 and CDR2 are SGHTA and FQGNSA. In DNA form, the CDR3 reads TGTGCCAGCAGCTTACAGGCCCCCCCCACAGATACGCAGTATTTT. It codes for CASSLQAPPTDTQYF.

The rearrangement uses TRBV30 and TRBJ2-5; D unresolved. The V and J ends lost 1 base and 2 bases respectively, with 5 bases between them. Germline V gene lookup returns CDR1 GTSNPN and CDR2 SVGIG (reference sequence). CDR3 length: 12 amino acids. The CDR3 DNA reads as TGTGCCTGGAGTGGGGATCAAGAGACCCAGTACTTC. Encoded protein: CAWSGDQETQYF.

The chain carries TRBV5-6 and TRBJ1-1; maybe TRBD1 (5 bases). In germline, CDR1 is SGHDT, CDR2 YYEEEE. The CDR3 runs 14 residues. V lost 0 bases to trimming and J lost 3 bases, with 9 bases between them. The CDR3: CASSLAGRHTEAFF. The CDR3 DNA follows: TGTGCCAGCAGCTTGGCAGGGAGACACACTGAAGCTTTCTTT.